This TCR beta chain was recorded in a study of siplizumab effects on memory and regulatory T cells. Study-wide points: Only a minor fraction of alloreactive clones mapped to unstimulated subsets. Proliferating Tregs' suppressive function in siplizumab cultures went unconfirmed. Siplizumab conditions gave an average of about 62% Treg-derived mappable alloreactive CD4+ clones, versus 26.9% for controls.

Per sample, around 100,000 TCR templates were assayed. The data were produced by immunoSEQ multiplex PCR, yet TCRdb's version contains in-frame clones alone and is incomplete. In the table there are fewer than 80,000 clones, 93% of which are singletons. Germline CDR1 is MNHEY and CDR2 is SMNVEV (reference sequence). Trimming left V 2 bases short and J 1 base short, with 11 bases between. The CDR3 is 15 residues long. For this clone: Its antigen remains unknown.

The chain has TRBV27 and TRBJ1-2; no reliable D call. The sequence derives from a human donor in good health. Sequencing was done on a sample of CD8+ T cells sorted from blood. CDR3 DNA: TGTGCCAGCAGTTTAGGCTACAGTCATAACTATGGCTACACCTTC. Translation gives CASSLGYSHNYGYTF.